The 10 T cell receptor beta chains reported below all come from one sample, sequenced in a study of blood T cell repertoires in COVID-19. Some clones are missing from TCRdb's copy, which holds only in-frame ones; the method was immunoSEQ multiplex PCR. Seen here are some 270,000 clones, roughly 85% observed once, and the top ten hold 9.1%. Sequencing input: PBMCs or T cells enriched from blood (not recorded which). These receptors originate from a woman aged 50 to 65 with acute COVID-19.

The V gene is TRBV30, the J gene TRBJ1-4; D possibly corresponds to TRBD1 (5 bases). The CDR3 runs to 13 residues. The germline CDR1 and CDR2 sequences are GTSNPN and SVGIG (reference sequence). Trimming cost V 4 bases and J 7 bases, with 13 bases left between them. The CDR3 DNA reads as TGTGCCTGGACAGGGAGGGAAGGTGAAAAACTGTTTTTT. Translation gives CAWTGREGEKLFF.

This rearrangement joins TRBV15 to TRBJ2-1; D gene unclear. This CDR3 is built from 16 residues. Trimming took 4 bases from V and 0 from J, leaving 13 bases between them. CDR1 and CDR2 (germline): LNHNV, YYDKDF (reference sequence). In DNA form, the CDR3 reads TGTGCCACCAGCAAGACACGTATCAGCTCCTACAATGAGCAGTTCTTC. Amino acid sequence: CATSKTRISSYNEQFF.

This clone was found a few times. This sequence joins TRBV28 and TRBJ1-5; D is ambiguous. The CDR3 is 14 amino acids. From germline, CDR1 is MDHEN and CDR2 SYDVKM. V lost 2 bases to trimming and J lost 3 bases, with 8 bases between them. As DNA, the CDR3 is TGTGCCAGCAGTTTAACGGGGAACAATCAGCCCCAGCATTTT. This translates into CASSLTGNNQPQHF. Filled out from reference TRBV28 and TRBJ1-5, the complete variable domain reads DVKVTQSSRYLVKRTGEKVFLECVQDMDHENMFWYRQDPGLGLRLIYFSYDVKMKEKGDIPEGYSVSREKKERFSLILESASTNQTSMYLCASSLTGNNQPQHFGDGTRLSIL.

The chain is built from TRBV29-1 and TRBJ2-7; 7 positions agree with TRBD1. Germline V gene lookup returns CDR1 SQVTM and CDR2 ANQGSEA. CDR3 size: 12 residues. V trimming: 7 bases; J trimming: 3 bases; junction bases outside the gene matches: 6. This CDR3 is CSASTGVYEQYF. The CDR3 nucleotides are TGCAGCGCCTCAACAGGGGTCTACGAGCAGTACTTC.

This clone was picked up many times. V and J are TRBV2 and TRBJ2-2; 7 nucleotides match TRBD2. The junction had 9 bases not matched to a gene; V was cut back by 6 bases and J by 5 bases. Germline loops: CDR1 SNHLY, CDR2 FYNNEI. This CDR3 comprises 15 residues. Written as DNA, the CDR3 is TGTGCCAGCAGCGAACTGGTTAGCGGGACCGGGGAGCTGTTTTTT. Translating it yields CASSELVSGTGELFF.

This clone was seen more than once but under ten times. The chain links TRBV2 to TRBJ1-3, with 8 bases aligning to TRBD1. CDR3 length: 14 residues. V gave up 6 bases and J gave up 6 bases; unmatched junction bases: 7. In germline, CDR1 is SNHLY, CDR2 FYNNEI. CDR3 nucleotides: TGTGCCAGCAGAGGACAGGGAGAGGCAAACACCATATATTTT. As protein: CASRGQGEANTIYF.

The CDR3 coding sequence is TGTGCCAGCCTCTCCTACGAGCAGTACTTC. Amino acids: CASLSYEQYF. The chain carries TRBV18 and TRBJ2-7; D gene ambiguous. Between the trimmed V and J ends, which lost 8 bases and 0 bases, there was a span of 2 bases. This CDR3 region has 10 residues. CDR1 is KGHSH and CDR2 is LQKENI in the germline V gene.

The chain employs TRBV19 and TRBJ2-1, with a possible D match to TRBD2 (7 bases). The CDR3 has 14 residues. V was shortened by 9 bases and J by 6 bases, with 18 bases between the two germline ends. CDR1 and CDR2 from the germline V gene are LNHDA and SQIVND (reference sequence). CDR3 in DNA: TGTGCCAGCGAGGTGGATCGGGGGGCCAATGAGCAGTTCTTC. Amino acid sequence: CASEVDRGANEQFF.

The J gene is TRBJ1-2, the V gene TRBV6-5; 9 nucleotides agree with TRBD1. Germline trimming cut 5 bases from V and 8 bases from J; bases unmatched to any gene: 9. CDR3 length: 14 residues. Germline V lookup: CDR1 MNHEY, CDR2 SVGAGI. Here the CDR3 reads CASSRLGQGAGYTF. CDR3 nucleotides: TGTGCCAGCAGTCGCCTGGGACAGGGAGCGGGCTACACCTTC.

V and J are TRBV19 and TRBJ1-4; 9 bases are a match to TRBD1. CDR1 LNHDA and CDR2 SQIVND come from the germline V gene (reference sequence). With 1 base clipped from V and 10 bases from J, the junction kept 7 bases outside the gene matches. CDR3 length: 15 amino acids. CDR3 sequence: CASSIGRTGEVKLFF. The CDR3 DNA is TGTGCCAGTAGTATAGGTAGGACAGGGGAAGTAAAACTGTTTTTT.